What follows is one T cell receptor (beta chain) and its context. The antigen is not known. The sample is drawn from a study of cytomegalovirus exposure and HLA in healthy donors. About the study: Inside one of the first data releases sat some 93 million unique TCRs taken from HLA-typed donors. The study, taken as a whole, reports: In all likelihood, a cluster of highly shared sequence variants was a sequencing artifact. The study flagged 150 to 200 TCR beta chains as cytomegalovirus-associated.

The CDR3 contains 14 residues. Trimming cost V 0 bases and J 3 bases, with 10 bases left between them. Germline V gene lookup returns CDR1 SGHKS and CDR2 YYEKEE (reference sequence). PCR employed 60 Vbeta and 13 Jbeta primers. Sequencing used immunoSEQ multiplex PCR; TCRdb keeps in-frame clones, though not all of them. Recorded here are about 110,000 clones; the top ten clones represent around 0.59%. Healthy individuals who donated bone marrow served as the donors. The specimen sequenced was PBMCs. The clonotype comes from a man in his fifties or sixties in good health and CMV-seronegative. The rearrangement links TRBV5-5 to TRBJ2-7; tentatively, D is TRBD1 (5 bases). The CDR3 DNA follows: TGTGCCAGCAGCTTGGGTCCAGGGCTCTACGAGCAGTACTTC. Translation gives CASSLGPGLYEQYF.